These 25 T cell receptor beta chains originate from one sample sequenced in a study of cytomegalovirus exposure and HLA in healthy donors. With 60 Vbeta and 13 Jbeta primers, the PCR was carried out. The assay was immunoSEQ multiplex PCR, and TCRdb's table has in-frame clones only and misses some. Among 120,000 or so clones listed, about 80% were seen once. Sequenced input: PBMCs. All receptors derive from a woman aged 40 to 55 in good health and CMV-seropositive.

The chain joins TRBV14 to TRBJ1-3; D possibly corresponds to TRBD1 (6 bases). The germline V and J ends were trimmed by 8 bases and 1 base, with 15 bases remaining between them. This CDR3 is 15 amino acids long. Germline V gene data show CDR1 as SGHDN and CDR2 as FVKESK. This chain's CDR3 is CASALYQGSGNTIYF. Here the CDR3 DNA reads TGTGCCAGCGCTCTATACCAGGGGTCTGGAAACACCATATATTTT.

V gene TRBV28 combines with J gene TRBJ2-1; 7 nucleotides align to TRBD1. Trimming cost V 2 bases and J 4 bases; bases outside gene matches: 8. Germline V lookup: CDR1 MDHEN, CDR2 SYDVKM. The CDR3 loop spans 16 amino acids. The CDR3, as DNA: TGTGCCAGCAGTTTAGCCTTACCGGGACAGTACAATGAGCAGTTCTTC. Its protein is CASSLALPGQYNEQFF.

This clone was picked up one time. This chain links TRBV6-6 with TRBJ2-5; 9 bases map to TRBD2. V lost 2 bases, J lost 10 bases, and 8 bases stayed unmatched. From germline, CDR1 is MNHNY and CDR2 SVGAGI (reference sequence). The CDR3 sequence is 14 residues long. Here the CDR3 reads CASSYPASGVDQYF. CDR3 sequence (DNA): TGTGCCAGCAGTTACCCGGCTAGCGGGGTCGACCAGTACTTC.

This sequence joins TRBV30 and TRBJ2-3, with 9 bases identical to TRBD1. This CDR3 has 15 amino acids. V was pared by 2 bases and J by 2 bases, with 5 bases of the junction left unmatched. Germline values: CDR1 GTSNPN, CDR2 SVGIG (reference sequence). This chain's CDR3 is CAWSPGQGNTDTQYF. The CDR3 bases are TGTGCCTGGAGTCCCGGACAGGGGAACACAGATACGCAGTATTTT.

This chain connects TRBV6-4 to TRBJ1-1, with a possible D match to TRBD1 (6 bases). Per germline, CDR1 MRHNA and CDR2 SNTAGT. The CDR3 consists of 13 residues. Between the trimmed V and J ends, which lost 4 bases and 5 bases, there was a span of 11 bases. CDR3 residues: CASSAEQGTEAFF. The CDR3 DNA is TGTGCCAGCAGTGCCGAACAGGGAACTGAAGCTTTCTTT.

Note on this clone: The same CDR3 can be traced to other DNA sequences in this sample. This chain links TRBV19 with TRBJ1-5, with TRBD1 as a possible D gene (5 bases). Germline V lookup: CDR1 LNHDA, CDR2 SQIVND (reference sequence). Trimming shortened V by 0 bases and J by 7 bases, and 25 bases separated the two germline ends. There are 19 residues in the CDR3. CDR3 residues: CASSIDGAAGLIGEQPQHF. In DNA, the CDR3 is TGTGCCAGTAGTATAGATGGGGCCGCTGGTCTAATTGGAGAACAGCCCCAGCATTTT. Drawing the rest from reference TRBV19 and TRBJ1-5, the complete variable domain is DGGITQSPKYLFRKEGQNVTLSCEQNLNHDAMYWYRQDPGQGLRLIYYSQIVNDFQKGDIAEGYSVSREKKESFPLTVTSAQKNPTAFYLCASSIDGAAGLIGEQPQHFGDGTRLSIL.

As for this clone: At one end, the junction sequence differs from germline, possibly due to a read error. This CDR3 is CASGFSYEQYF. CDR3 coding DNA: TGTGCCAGCGGTTTTAGCTACGAGCAGTACTTC. The chain recombines TRBV27 with TRBJ2-7; D is unresolved. Germline assignment: CDR1 MNHEY and CDR2 SMNVEV (reference sequence). This CDR3 is built from 11 residues.

Only a few counts were recorded for this clone. The chain links TRBV5-6 to TRBJ2-1, with D tentatively TRBD1 (7 bases). The CDR3 extends over 16 amino acids. Per germline, CDR1 SGHDT and CDR2 YYEEEE. V dropped 3 bases and J dropped 7 bases, with 20 bases sitting between them. CDR3 nucleotides: TGTGCCAGCAGCTGGAGGGGGCGGGCACCCCTAAATGAGCAGTTCTTC. Translated: CASSWRGRAPLNEQFF.

The rearrangement joins TRBV30 to TRBJ2-7; D may be TRBD2 (6 bases). V dropped 7 bases and J dropped 3 bases, with 19 bases sitting between them. The CDR3 loop spans 14 amino acids. Germline V lookup: CDR1 GTSNPN, CDR2 SVGIG (reference sequence). The CDR3 nucleotides read TGTGCCTTTTCTCCCCGCGGGAACCGCTACGAGCAGTACTTC. As protein: CAFSPRGNRYEQYF.

The chain links TRBV5-1 to TRBJ2-7; TRBD2 matches at 7 bases. The CDR3 has 14 residues. V lost 5 bases and J lost 2; bases outside the gene matches: 7. From germline, CDR1 is SGHRS and CDR2 YFSETQ. In DNA form, the CDR3 reads TGCGCCAGCAGTACCAGCGGGGAGGCCTACGAGCAGTACTTC. Its translation: CASSTSGEAYEQYF.

This chain links TRBV5-6 with TRBJ2-5, with 7 bases matching TRBD1. Germline V gene sequence: CDR1 SGHDT, CDR2 YYEEEE. The trim removed 5 bases at V and 5 bases at J, leaving 12 bases unmatched. The CDR3 runs 15 residues. Here the CDR3 DNA reads TGTGCCAGCAGAAGTTTGCGACAGGGTTGGGAGACCCAGTACTTC. Translating gives CASRSLRQGWETQYF.

The sample holds a few counts of this clone. The chain joins TRBV30 to TRBJ2-1, with a tentative D call TRBD2 (6 bases). Germline V gene lookup returns CDR1 GTSNPN and CDR2 SVGIG (reference sequence). Trimming stripped 0 bases from V and 6 bases from J, with 12 bases between. This CDR3 contains 14 residues. The CDR3 loop is CAWSVGSRVNEQFF. The CDR3 DNA is TGTGCCTGGAGTGTCGGGAGTCGGGTCAATGAGCAGTTCTTC.

CDR3 sequence reads: CASSKEAVRAGELFF. CDR3 nucleotides: TGTGCCAGCAGCAAAGAAGCGGTTCGGGCCGGGGAGCTGTTTTTT. This sequence joins TRBV21-1 and TRBJ2-2; TRBD2 was called by the table and not checked on the DNA. TRBV21-1 corresponds to a pseudogene. The CDR3 is 15 residues long.

The chain is built from TRBV10-2 and TRBJ2-1; a possible D gene is TRBD2 (6 bases). This CDR3 contains 17 residues. Germline V CDR1 and CDR2: WSHSY, SAAADI. V dropped 2 bases and J dropped 3 bases, with 17 bases sitting between them. The CDR3 DNA reads as TGCGCCAGCAGTGAGGGGGTTGGCGGAGGGAACTACAATGAGCAGTTCTTC. Residues: CASSEGVGGGNYNEQFF.

The chain couples TRBV25-1 to TRBJ1-1; possible D gene TRBD1, 6 bases. The V and J ends lost 7 bases and 8 bases respectively, with 20 bases between them. The CDR3 extends over 14 amino acids. Germline V gene lookup returns CDR1 MGHDK and CDR2 SYGVNS. The CDR3, as DNA: TGTGCCAGCACCCCCCGTCCGGGCAGGGGCGAAGCTTTCTTT. Its protein product is CASTPRPGRGEAFF.

The V call is TRBV14, the J call TRBJ2-5; D perhaps matches TRBD1 (6 bases). The better agreement between TRBJ2-7 and the DNA end casts doubt on the J call. Germline loops: CDR1 SGHDN, CDR2 FVKESK. The CDR3 consists of 15 residues. The CDR3 DNA is TGTGCCAGCAGCCAAGAAGGCCAGGGGACCTACGAGCAGTACTTC. It codes for CASSQEGQGTYEQYF.

The chain links TRBV9 to TRBJ2-2; 8 bases are shared with TRBD2. J was trimmed by 4 bases and V by 1 base; bases with no gene match: 3. CDR3 length: 15 amino acids. Germline loops: CDR1 SGDLS, CDR2 YYNGEE. CDR3 nucleotides: TGTGCCAGCAGCGTACGGGAGGGTCGCACCGGGGAGCTGTTTTTT. Translation gives CASSVREGRTGELFF.

The genes are TRBV4-2 and TRBJ1-1; D gene ambiguous. V was shortened by 1 base and J by 0 bases, with 15 bases between the two germline ends. This CDR3 has 17 residues. Germline lookup yields CDR1 LGHNA and CDR2 YNFKEQ. The CDR3, as DNA: TGTGCCAGCAGCCAAGGAGGGCCCGGATATATGAACACTGAAGCTTTCTTT. Its translation is CASSQGGPGYMNTEAFF.

V gene TRBV11-1 combines with J gene TRBJ2-2, with 9 bases lining up with TRBD1. Trimming removed 1 base from V and 6 bases from J; junction bases left unmatched: 6. The CDR3 runs 16 residues. The germline V gene encodes CDR1 SGHAT and CDR2 FQDESV (reference sequence). The CDR3 is CASSLEGQGWSGELFF. For the CDR3, the DNA is TGTGCCAGCAGCTTAGAGGGACAGGGATGGTCCGGGGAGCTGTTTTTT.

CDR3 sequence reads: CASSQVQRNPTDTQYF. CDR3 sequence (DNA): TGCGCCAGCAGCCAAGTGCAGCGGAACCCCACAGATACGCAGTATTTT. V usage is TRBV4-1 and J usage is TRBJ2-3; a possible D gene is TRBD2 (5 bases). V lost 1 base, J lost 2 bases, and 13 bases lay in between. The length of the CDR3 is 16 residues. Germline CDR1 is MGHRA and CDR2 is YSYEKL.

The genes are TRBV5-1 and TRBJ1-1; D not resolved. Trimming took off 4 bases at V and 3 bases at J, with 13 bases between the two ends. This CDR3 is 14 amino acids long. Per the germline V gene, CDR1 is SGHRS and CDR2 is YFSETQ. For the CDR3, the DNA is TGCGCCAGCAGCCTCAGTAGCTCTGACACTGAAGCTTTCTTT. As protein: CASSLSSSDTEAFF.

The chain has TRBV30 and TRBJ2-6; D uncertain. CDR1 and CDR2 (germline): GTSNPN, SVGIG (reference sequence). The ends were cut back, 0 bases at V and 4 bases at J, with 16 bases in the middle. The CDR3 consists of 17 residues. DNA for the CDR3: TGTGCCTGGAGTGTCGCAGGCCTGGCCTCCGGGGCCAACGTCCTGACTTTC. It yields the protein CAWSVAGLASGANVLTF.

This rearrangement joins TRBV9 to TRBJ1-1, with TRBD1 matching over 9 bases. With 4 bases clipped from V and 2 bases from J, the junction kept 6 bases outside the gene matches. The length of the CDR3 is 15 residues. Per germline, CDR1 SGDLS and CDR2 YYNGEE. The CDR3 region has the DNA TGTGCCAGCAGCCGTAATACAGGGGGCAACACTGAAGCTTTCTTT. The encoded protein is CASSRNTGGNTEAFF.

The CDR3 nucleotides are TGTGCCAGCAGTTTTACAGGGGGCGCCACTGAAGCTTTCTTT. Protein: CASSFTGGATEAFF. The V and J genes are TRBV27 and TRBJ1-1; 9 bases line up with TRBD1. The CDR3 runs 14 residues. Germline V gene lookup returns CDR1 MNHEY and CDR2 SMNVEV (reference sequence). V gave up 3 bases and J gave up 4 bases; unmatched junction bases: 3.

This chain joins TRBV4-1 and TRBJ1-2, with D tentatively TRBD1 (6 bases). V lost 4 bases and J lost 4, with 10 bases in between. The CDR3 runs to 13 residues. The germline V gene has CDR1 MGHRA and CDR2 YSYEKL. For the CDR3, the DNA is TGCGCCAGCAGCCTCGGACAGATCTATGGCTACACCTTC. Translation gives CASSLGQIYGYTF.